This T cell receptor beta chain was sequenced during a study of cytomegalovirus exposure and HLA in healthy donors. Across the whole study: Around 78 million unique TCRs, all from HLA-typed donors, were included in an early release of the data.

On this clone: Its cognate antigen is unknown.

Whole-study results and caveats: Most of the CMV-associated TCR beta chains (in a later analysis) appeared to be HLA-restricted.

PCR involved 60 Vbeta and 13 Jbeta primers. Here immunoSEQ multiplex PCR was the method, and the copy in TCRdb shows in-frame clones only, minus some. Of about 140,000 clones in the sample, around two thirds were seen once. Germline values: CDR1 KGHSH, CDR2 LQKENI. Trimming left V 0 bases short and J 6 bases short, with 6 bases between. The CDR3 has 13 residues. Sequencing was performed on PBMCs. This receptor was taken from a man aged 30 to 45 in good health and CMV-seropositive. J is TRBJ2-4 and V is TRBV18, with D perhaps matching TRBD2 (6 bases). This CDR3 reads CASSPPGGNIQYF. The CDR3 coding sequence is TGTGCCAGCTCACCACCGGGGGGAAACATTCAGTACTTC.